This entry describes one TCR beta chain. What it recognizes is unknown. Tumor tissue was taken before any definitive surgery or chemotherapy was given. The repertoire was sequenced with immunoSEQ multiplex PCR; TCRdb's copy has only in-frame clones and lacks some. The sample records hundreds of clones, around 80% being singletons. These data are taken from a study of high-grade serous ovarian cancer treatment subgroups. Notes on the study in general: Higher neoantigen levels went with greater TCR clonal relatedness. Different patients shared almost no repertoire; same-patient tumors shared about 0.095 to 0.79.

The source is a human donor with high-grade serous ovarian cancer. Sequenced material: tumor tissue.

CDR3 in DNA: TGTGCCAGCAGTGACCCACCCGGGGCCGCAAGGGATGAGCAGTTCTTC. The encoded protein is CASSDPPGAARDEQFF. The chain couples TRBV6-4 to TRBJ2-1; possibly TRBD1 or TRBD2 for D (5 bases each). Germline assignment: CDR1 MRHNA and CDR2 SNTAGT. The CDR3 extends over 16 amino acids. Trimming removed 2 bases at V and 8 bases at J, with 19 bases between.